Only one count was recorded for the clone carrying this T cell receptor (beta chain). Its antigen is not identified. V was clipped by 4 bases and J by 1 base; unmatched bases: 5. CDR1 is ENHRY and CDR2 is SYGVKD in the germline V gene. The length of the CDR3 is 15 residues. TCRdb used MiXCR to reprocess the RT-PCR reads, holding one entry per CDR3 protein. The table has some 500,000 distinct CDR3 sequences, approximately 16% seen once. The data belong to a study of response to subunit inactivated influenza vaccine. Broader study findings: The authors put forward the suggestion that each seasonal influenza vaccination may bring in only a limited number of new T cells.

The V gene is TRBV10-3, the J gene TRBJ1-1, with 8 bases aligning to TRBD1. The sequence was obtained from a man aged 45 to 70 who received an inactivated influenza vaccine. This sample comprised CD4+ T cells sorted from PBMCs, obtained roughly 24 months after vaccination. The CDR3 bases are TGTGCCATCAGTGCCGCCGGGACAGGGAACACTGAAGCTTTCTTT. This codes for CAISAAGTGNTEAFF.